The rows below give T cell receptor beta chains drawn from one sample of a study of blood T cell dynamics during melanoma immunotherapy. Libraries were prepared by immunoSEQ multiplex PCR; TCRdb keeps only in-frame clonotypes and omits some of them. The repertoire holds about 13,000 clones, with around 92% as singletons. The sample here was blood, taken from a patient treated with checkpoint blockade. The receptors shown here come from a human donor with melanoma. The CDR3 runs from the conserved cysteine through the conserved F or W. Fields, in order: V gene, J gene, clone size, D gene, CDR3 DNA, CDR3 protein. D genes are given only for firm matches. A row's size may be missing; if present it is once, few, many or a size class.

TRBV19	TRBJ2-3	.	.	TGTGCCAGTAGTATCCAGGCTAGCACAGATACGCAGTATTTT	CASSIQASTDTQYF
TRBV30	TRBJ2-7	.	TRBD1	TGTGCCTGGAGCGTACGCAGGATTCTACAGGGGGCCCTGACTGGCGGGAGTTCTTTTGAGCAGTACTTC	CAWSVRRILQGALTGGSSFEQYF
TRBV28	TRBJ1-5	.	.	TGTGCCAGCAGCCCGTACAGGGCTAGCAATCAGCCCCAGCATTTT	CASSPYRASNQPQHF
TRBV19	TRBJ2-7	.	TRBD1	TGTGCCAGTAGTATCACAGGGGGCTCCTACGAGCAGTACTTC	CASSITGGSYEQYF
TRBV28	TRBJ2-2	.	TRBD2	TGTGCCAGCAGTATAGGGGCGGGAGGGCGAACCGGGGAGCTGTTTTTT	CASSIGAGGRTGELFF
TRBV28	TRBJ2-3	.	TRBD2	TGTGCCAGCAGTCCATGGGGGGGTAGCACAGATACGCAGTATTTT	CASSPWGGSTDTQYF
TRBV5-6	TRBJ1-2	.	TRBD1	TGTGCCAGCAGCTTACCCACCGGGACAGCGGTTTATGGCTACACCTTC	CASSLPTGTAVYGYTF
TRBV10-2	TRBJ2-4	.	.	TGCGCCAGCAGTCTACAGGGTCCCAATCTTCTAGCCAAAAACATTCAGTACTTC	CASSLQGPNLLAKNIQYF
TRBV4-3	TRBJ2-5	.	.	TGCGCCAGCAGCCACGGGGTGACAGAGACCCAGTACTTC	CASSHGVTETQYF
TRBV6-5	TRBJ1-1	once	TRBD1	TGTGCCAGCAGTTACTATACAGGGGCGGACACTGAAGCTTTCTTT	CASSYYTGADTEAFF
TRBV19	TRBJ2-1	.	TRBD2	TGTGCCAGTAGTACCTTAGCGGGGGGGACAGCGGGTGAGCAGTTCTTC	CASSTLAGGTAGEQFF
TRBV19	TRBJ2-7	.	TRBD1	TGTGCCAGTAGTATGGGAGGGACAGGGTTCTACGAGCAGTACTTC	CASSMGGTGFYEQYF
TRBV2	TRBJ1-5	.	TRBD1	TGTGCCAGCAGAGGGCACAGGGGGCCGAGCAATCAGCCCCAGCATTTT	CASRGHRGPSNQPQHF
TRBV12-5	TRBJ1-1	.	.	TGTGCTAGTGGTTTGGTACTTCCGGACGTACGAAGTGGAGCTTTCTTT	CASGLVLPDVRSGAFF
TRBV6-4	TRBJ2-1	.	TRBD2	TGTGCCAGCAGTGACTCTAGCGGGAGTGTCCATGAGCAGTTCTTC	CASSDSSGSVHEQFF
TRBV2	TRBJ2-5	.	.	TGTGCCAGCAGTGAAGGGGGACATATAGAGACCCAGTACTTC	CASSEGGHIETQYF
TRBV5-1	TRBJ1-3	.	.	TGCGCCAGCAGCTTGGCCAGGGAGGGAAACACCATATATTTT	CASSLAREGNTIYF
TRBV7-6	TRBJ1-1	.	.	TGTGCCAGCAGCCCTACACGGAACACTGAAGCTTTCTTT	CASSPTRNTEAFF